Each of the 18 T cell receptor beta chains below was sequenced from the same sample in a study of shared clonotypes between healthy human individuals. The method was immunoSEQ multiplex PCR; TCRdb's version includes in-frame clones alone and lacks a portion of them. The sample lists about 590,000 clones, about 95% occurring once. The naive CD8 population came from CD45RO-negative cells selected for CCR7, without terminally differentiated effector memory CD45RA+ cells. Sample: naive CD8+ T cells sorted from blood. These receptors all stem from a woman aged 25 to 39 in good health.

The genes are TRBV15 and TRBJ1-2; no firm D call. CDR1 and CDR2 (germline): LNHNV, YYDKDF (reference sequence). The CDR3 consists of 15 residues. V was pared by 3 bases and J by 0 bases, with 11 bases between. As DNA, the CDR3 is TGTGCCACCAGCAGGACGGACTATACTAACTATGGCTACACCTTC. Its translation is CATSRTDYTNYGYTF. Drawing the rest from reference TRBV15 and TRBJ1-2, the complete variable domain is DAMVIQNPRYQVTQFGKPVTLSCSQTLNHNVMYWYQQKSSQAPKLLFHYYDKDFNNEADTPDNFQSRRPNTSFCFLDIRSPGLGDTAMYLCATSRTDYTNYGYTFGSGTRLTVV.

This clone appeared once. The J gene is TRBJ2-7, the V gene TRBV15; TRBD2 aligns across 8 bases. V was pared by 5 bases and J by 4 bases, with 4 bases of the junction left unmatched. Looked up from germline, CDR1 is LNHNV and CDR2 is YYDKDF (reference sequence). The CDR3 covers 13 residues. The CDR3 sequence: CATSAGGAYEQYF. CDR3 nucleotides: TGTGCCACCAGCGCCGGGGGGGCGTACGAGCAGTACTTC.

The CDR3 reads CASSLWQGADGYTF. CDR3 in DNA: TGTGCCAGCAGTTTATGGCAGGGGGCCGATGGCTACACCTTC. The chain uses TRBV27 and TRBJ1-2; 8 bases are a match to TRBD1. The CDR3 runs 14 residues. CDR1 MNHEY and CDR2 SMNVEV come from the germline V gene (reference sequence). V was pared by 1 base and J by 6 bases, with 4 bases of the junction left unmatched.

The V gene is TRBV7-2, the J gene TRBJ1-2; D remains unclear. This CDR3 has 15 amino acids. Germline CDR1 and CDR2: SGHTA and FQGNSA. The V end was cut by 3 bases, the J end by 6 bases, with 17 bases between. CDR3 sequence reads: CASSFGVGFRDGYTF. The CDR3 DNA sequence: TGTGCCAGCAGCTTCGGGGTTGGGTTTCGGGATGGCTACACCTTC.

This clone was observed once. This chain joins TRBV19 and TRBJ2-3; D remains unclear. Germline CDR1 and CDR2: LNHDA and SQIVND (reference sequence). The CDR3 totals 13 residues. V shed 8 bases and J shed 2 bases, with 11 bases lying between them. The CDR3 here is CASSGAFTDTQYF. As DNA, the CDR3 is TGTGCCAGTTCAGGAGCCTTCACAGATACGCAGTATTTT.

The chain is built from TRBV7-9 and TRBJ2-7; 8 positions match TRBD1. CDR3 length: 15 amino acids. Germline values: CDR1 SEHNR, CDR2 FQNEAQ (reference sequence). Trimming cost V 5 bases and J 1 base; bases outside gene matches: 7. CDR3 in amino acids: CASSIRDRSSYEQYF. The CDR3 DNA reads as TGTGCCAGCAGCATTAGGGACAGGTCATCCTACGAGCAGTACTTC.

This chain links TRBV2 with TRBJ2-3; TRBD2 matches at 8 bases. There are 16 residues in the CDR3. Germline V lookup: CDR1 SNHLY, CDR2 FYNNEI. V lost 1 base and J lost 1; bases outside the gene matches: 4. CDR3 nucleotides: TGTGCCAGCAGTGAAGGGACTAGCAGCCGCACAGATACGCAGTATTTT. It is translated as CASSEGTSSRTDTQYF.

The genes are TRBV19 and TRBJ2-3, with unresolved D. Germline assignment: CDR1 LNHDA and CDR2 SQIVND (reference sequence). The CDR3 spans 14 residues. Deletions cut 9 bases from V and 0 bases from J, with 13 bases between. CDR3 sequence: CASLDLSSTDTQYF. CDR3 sequence (DNA): TGTGCCAGCCTAGACTTATCTAGCACAGATACGCAGTATTTT.

The V and J genes are TRBV5-1 and TRBJ2-3; no definite D call. V shed 4 bases and J shed 0 bases, with 6 bases lying between them. The CDR3 contains 13 residues. CDR1 is SGHRS, CDR2 YFSETQ, per germline. For the CDR3, the DNA is TGCGCCAGCAGCCCCACCAGCACAGATACGCAGTATTTT. Amino acid sequence: CASSPTSTDTQYF.

V and J are TRBV5-6 and TRBJ1-2; D possibly corresponds to TRBD1 (6 bases). Germline V gene sequence: CDR1 SGHDT, CDR2 YYEEEE. The length of the CDR3 is 14 residues. V lost 1 base to trimming and J lost 8 bases, with 15 bases between them. CDR3 nucleotide sequence: TGTGCCAGCAGCTTGAGGAGAAAGGGGGGAGGCTACACCTTC. Residues: CASSLRRKGGGYTF.

This chain uses TRBV7-6 with TRBJ2-2, with 7 bases aligning to TRBD1. This CDR3 region has 16 residues. Trimming removed 0 bases from V and 4 bases from J; junction bases left unmatched: 5. Germline CDR1 is SGHVS and CDR2 is FNYEAQ. For the CDR3, the DNA is TGTGCCAGCAGCTTAGCGCGAGGGGGCGGCACCGGGGAGCTGTTTTTT. Protein: CASSLARGGGTGELFF.

For this clone: This sample includes further DNA sequences coding for the same CDR3. The chain combines TRBV27 with TRBJ2-7; possibly TRBD2 for D (5 bases). CDR3 length: 12 residues. Trimming pared 5 bases from V and 4 bases from J, leaving 9 bases between. Germline lookup yields CDR1 MNHEY and CDR2 SMNVEV (reference sequence). CDR3 protein: CASSPGGYEQYF. The CDR3, as DNA: TGTGCCAGCAGTCCAGGAGGTTACGAGCAGTACTTC.

The chain joins TRBV27 to TRBJ2-3; D possibly corresponds to TRBD2 (6 bases). Trimming cost V 7 bases and J 5 bases, with 13 bases left between them. The CDR3 length is 13 residues. CDR1 is MNHEY and CDR2 is SMNVEV in the germline V gene (reference sequence). The CDR3 is CASTPVEGDTQYF. The DNA for the CDR3 is TGTGCCAGCACCCCGGTGGAGGGAGATACGCAGTATTTT.

The rearrangement joins TRBV11-3 to TRBJ2-3; TRBD2 might be the D (6 bases). The CDR3 sequence is 17 residues long. V dropped 0 bases and J dropped 0 bases, with 13 bases sitting between them. Germline V gene data show CDR1 as SGHNT and CDR2 as YENEEA. In DNA, the CDR3 is TGTGCCAGCAGCTTAGAGGGTTGGGAGGAAAGCACAGATACGCAGTATTTT. Translated, it gives CASSLEGWEESTDTQYF.

Comments on this clone: The sample carries other DNA sequences with the same CDR3. The chain is built from TRBV27 and TRBJ2-6, with D hard to call. V was clipped by 3 bases and J by 0 bases, with 3 bases between them. Germline V gene data show CDR1 as MNHEY and CDR2 as SMNVEV (reference sequence). This CDR3 spans 14 amino acids. DNA of the CDR3: TGTGCCAGCAGTTTCGGCTCTGGGGCCAACGTCCTGACTTTC. This gives the protein CASSFGSGANVLTF.

In regard to this clone: The same CDR3 arises from other DNA sequences in this sample as well. V is TRBV6-5 and J is TRBJ2-7; D might be TRBD1 (6 bases). Trimming pared 0 bases from V and 3 bases from J, leaving 6 bases between. Germline V gives CDR1 MNHEY, CDR2 SVGAGI. The CDR3 extends over 13 amino acids. The CDR3 coding sequence is TGTGCCAGCAGTTACTCGGACAGCTACGAGCAGTACTTC. Encoded protein: CASSYSDSYEQYF.

This clone was observed a single time. J is TRBJ1-4 and V is TRBV5-6; a possible D gene is TRBD1 (6 bases). V was cut by 4 bases and J by 6 bases, with 13 bases left in between. CDR1 and CDR2 from the germline V gene are SGHDT and YYEEEE. The CDR3 length is 14 residues. The DNA for the CDR3 is TGTGCCAGCAGCCAGAGTGGGGGCGATGAAAAACTGTTTTTT. Amino acid sequence: CASSQSGGDEKLFF.

V gene TRBV19 combines with J gene TRBJ1-2; no clear D. CDR1 and CDR2 (germline): LNHDA, SQIVND (reference sequence). The V and J ends lost 7 bases and 5 bases respectively, with 11 bases between them. This CDR3 is built from 12 residues. The CDR3 spells CASTPRGYGYTF. In nucleotides, the CDR3 is TGTGCCAGTACCCCCCGGGGATATGGCTACACCTTC.